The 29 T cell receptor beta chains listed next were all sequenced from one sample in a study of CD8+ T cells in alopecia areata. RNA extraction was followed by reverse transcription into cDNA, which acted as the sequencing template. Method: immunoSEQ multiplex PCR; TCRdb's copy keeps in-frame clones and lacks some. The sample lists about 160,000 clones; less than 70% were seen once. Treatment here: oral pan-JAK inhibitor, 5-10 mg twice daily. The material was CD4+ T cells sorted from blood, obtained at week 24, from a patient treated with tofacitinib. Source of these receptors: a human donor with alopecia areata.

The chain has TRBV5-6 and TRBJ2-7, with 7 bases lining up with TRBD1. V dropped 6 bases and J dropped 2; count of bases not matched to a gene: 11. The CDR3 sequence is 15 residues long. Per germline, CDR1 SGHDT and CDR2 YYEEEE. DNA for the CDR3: TGTGCCAGCAACCTACAGGGGCCACCAACCTACGAGCAGTACTTC. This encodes CASNLQGPPTYEQYF.

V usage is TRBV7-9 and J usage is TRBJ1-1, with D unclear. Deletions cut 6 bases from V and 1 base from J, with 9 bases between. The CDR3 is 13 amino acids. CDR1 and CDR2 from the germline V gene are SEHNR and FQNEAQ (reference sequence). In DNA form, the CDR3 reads TGTGCCAGCAGTCTACAGCAGAACACTGAAGCTTTCTTT. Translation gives CASSLQQNTEAFF.

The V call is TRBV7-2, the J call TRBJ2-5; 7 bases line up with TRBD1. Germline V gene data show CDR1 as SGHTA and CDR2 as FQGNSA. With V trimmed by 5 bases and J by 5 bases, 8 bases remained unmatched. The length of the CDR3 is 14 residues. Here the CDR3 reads CASSLDSRGETQYF. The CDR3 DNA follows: TGTGCCAGCAGCCTGGACTCCAGGGGGGAGACCCAGTACTTC.

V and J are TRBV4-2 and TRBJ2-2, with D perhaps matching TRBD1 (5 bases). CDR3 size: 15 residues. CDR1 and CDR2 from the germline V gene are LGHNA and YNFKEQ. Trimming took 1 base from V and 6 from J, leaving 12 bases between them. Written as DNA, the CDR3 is TGTGCCAGCAGCCAAGTACCTCAGGGCTCCGGGGAGCTGTTTTTT. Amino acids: CASSQVPQGSGELFF.

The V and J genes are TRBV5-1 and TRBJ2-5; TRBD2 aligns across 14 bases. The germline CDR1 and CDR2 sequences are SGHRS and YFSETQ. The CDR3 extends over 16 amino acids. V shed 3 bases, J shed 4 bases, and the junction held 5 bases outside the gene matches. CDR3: CASSSGLAGAGETQYF. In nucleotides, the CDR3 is TGCGCCAGCAGCTCGGGACTAGCGGGGGCTGGAGAGACCCAGTACTTC.

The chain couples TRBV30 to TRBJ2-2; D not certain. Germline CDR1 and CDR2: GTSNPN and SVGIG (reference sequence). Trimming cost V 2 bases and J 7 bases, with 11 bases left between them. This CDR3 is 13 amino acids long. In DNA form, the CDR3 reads TGTGCCTGGAGTCACTTGGGGTACGGGGAGCTGTTTTTT. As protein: CAWSHLGYGELFF.

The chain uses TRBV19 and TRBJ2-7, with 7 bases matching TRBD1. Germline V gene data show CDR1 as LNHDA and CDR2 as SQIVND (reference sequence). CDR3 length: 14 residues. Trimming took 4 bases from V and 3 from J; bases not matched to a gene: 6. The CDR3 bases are TGTGCCAGTAGTACACAGGGGAGAGGCTACGAGCAGTACTTC. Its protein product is CASSTQGRGYEQYF.

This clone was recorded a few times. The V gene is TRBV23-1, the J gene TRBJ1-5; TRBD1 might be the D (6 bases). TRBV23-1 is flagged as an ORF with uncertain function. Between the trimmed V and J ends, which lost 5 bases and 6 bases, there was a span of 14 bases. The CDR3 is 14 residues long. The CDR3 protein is CASSKQGVCQPQHF. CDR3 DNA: TGCGCCAGCAGTAAACAGGGTGTTTGTCAGCCCCAGCATTTT.

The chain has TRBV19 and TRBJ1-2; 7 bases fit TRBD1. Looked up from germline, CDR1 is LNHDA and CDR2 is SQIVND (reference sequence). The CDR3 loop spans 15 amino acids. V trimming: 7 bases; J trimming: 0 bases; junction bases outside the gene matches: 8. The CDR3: CASMRGTAANYGYTF. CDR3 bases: TGTGCCAGTATGCGAGGGACAGCCGCTAACTATGGCTACACCTTC.

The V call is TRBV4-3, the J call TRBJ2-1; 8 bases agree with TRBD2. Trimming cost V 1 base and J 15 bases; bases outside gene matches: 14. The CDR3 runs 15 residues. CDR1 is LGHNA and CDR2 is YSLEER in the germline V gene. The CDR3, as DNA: TGCGCCAGCAGCCAAGGCGGAGCGGGGGACAATGGTGCGTTCTTC. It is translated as CASSQGGAGDNGAFF.

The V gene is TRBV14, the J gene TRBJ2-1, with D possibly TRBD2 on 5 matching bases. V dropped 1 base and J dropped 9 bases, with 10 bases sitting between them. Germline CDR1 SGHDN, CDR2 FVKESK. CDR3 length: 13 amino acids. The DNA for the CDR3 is TGTGCCAGCAGCCAAGCTGGGCGGGCTGAGCAGTTCTTC. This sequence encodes CASSQAGRAEQFF.

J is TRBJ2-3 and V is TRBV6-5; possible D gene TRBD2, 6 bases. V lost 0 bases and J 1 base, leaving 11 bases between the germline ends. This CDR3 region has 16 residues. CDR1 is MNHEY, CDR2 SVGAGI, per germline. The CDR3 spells CASSYSWGEGTDTQYF. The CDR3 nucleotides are TGTGCCAGCAGTTACTCCTGGGGGGAGGGCACAGATACGCAGTATTTT.

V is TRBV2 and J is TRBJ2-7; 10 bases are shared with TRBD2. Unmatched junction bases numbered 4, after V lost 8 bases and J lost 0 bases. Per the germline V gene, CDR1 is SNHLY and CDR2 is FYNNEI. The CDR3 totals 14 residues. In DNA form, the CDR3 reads TGTGCCAGCCTAGCGGGGGTCTACTCCTACGAGCAGTACTTC. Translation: CASLAGVYSYEQYF.

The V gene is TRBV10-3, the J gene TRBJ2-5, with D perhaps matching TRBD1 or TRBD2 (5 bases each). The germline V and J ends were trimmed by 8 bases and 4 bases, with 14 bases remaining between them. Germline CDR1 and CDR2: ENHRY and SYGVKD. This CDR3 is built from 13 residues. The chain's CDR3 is CAIGDRQGETQYF. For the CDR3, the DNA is TGTGCCATCGGGGACCGCCAGGGAGAGACCCAGTACTTC.

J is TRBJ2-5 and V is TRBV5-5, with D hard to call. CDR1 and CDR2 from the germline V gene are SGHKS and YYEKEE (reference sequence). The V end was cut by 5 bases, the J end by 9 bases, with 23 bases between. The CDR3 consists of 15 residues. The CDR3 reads CASSGAASQEMSQYF. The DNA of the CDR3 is TGTGCCAGCAGTGGTGCCGCATCCCAAGAGATGTCCCAGTACTTC.

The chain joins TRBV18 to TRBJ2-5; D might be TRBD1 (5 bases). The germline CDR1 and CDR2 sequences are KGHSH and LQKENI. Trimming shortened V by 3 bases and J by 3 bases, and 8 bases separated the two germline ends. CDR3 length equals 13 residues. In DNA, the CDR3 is TGTGCCAGCTCACCCCGACAGAAAGAGACCCAGTACTTC. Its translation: CASSPRQKETQYF.

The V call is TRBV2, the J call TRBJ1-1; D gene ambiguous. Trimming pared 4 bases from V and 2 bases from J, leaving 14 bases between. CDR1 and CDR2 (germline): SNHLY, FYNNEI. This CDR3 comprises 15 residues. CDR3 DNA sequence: TGTGCCAGCAGTGTGATCCCAGGAAAAAACACTGAAGCTTTCTTT. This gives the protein CASSVIPGKNTEAFF.

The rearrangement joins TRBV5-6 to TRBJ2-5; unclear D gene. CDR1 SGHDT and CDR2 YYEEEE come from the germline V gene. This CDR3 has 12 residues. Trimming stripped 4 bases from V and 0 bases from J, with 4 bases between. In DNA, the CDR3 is TGTGCCAGCAGCGTTAACCAAGAGACCCAGTACTTC. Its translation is CASSVNQETQYF.

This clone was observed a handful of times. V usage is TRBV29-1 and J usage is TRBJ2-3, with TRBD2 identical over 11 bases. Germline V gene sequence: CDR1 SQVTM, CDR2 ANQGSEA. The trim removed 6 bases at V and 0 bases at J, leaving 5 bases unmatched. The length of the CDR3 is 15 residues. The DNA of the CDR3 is TGCAGCGTCGGGACTAGCGGCACAAGCACAGATACGCAGTATTTT. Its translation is CSVGTSGTSTDTQYF.

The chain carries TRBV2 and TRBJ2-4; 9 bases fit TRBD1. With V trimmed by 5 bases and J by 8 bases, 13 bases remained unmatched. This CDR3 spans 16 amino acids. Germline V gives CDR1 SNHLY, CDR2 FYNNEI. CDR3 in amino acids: CASSLPQGARTDIQYF. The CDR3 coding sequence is TGTGCCAGCAGTTTACCACAGGGGGCGAGAACGGACATTCAGTACTTC.

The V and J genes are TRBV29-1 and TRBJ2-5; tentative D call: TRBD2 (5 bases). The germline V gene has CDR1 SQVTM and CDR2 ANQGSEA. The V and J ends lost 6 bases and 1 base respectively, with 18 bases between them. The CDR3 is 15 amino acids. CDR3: CSVPSPAASQETQYF. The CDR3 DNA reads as TGCAGCGTCCCCTCCCCAGCGGCGAGCCAAGAGACCCAGTACTTC.

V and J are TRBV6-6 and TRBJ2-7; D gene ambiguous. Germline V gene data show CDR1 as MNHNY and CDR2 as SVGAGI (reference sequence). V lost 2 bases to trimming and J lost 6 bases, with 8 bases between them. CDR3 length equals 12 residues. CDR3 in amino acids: CASSYVSAEQYF. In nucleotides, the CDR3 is TGTGCCAGCAGTTACGTTTCAGCCGAGCAGTACTTC.

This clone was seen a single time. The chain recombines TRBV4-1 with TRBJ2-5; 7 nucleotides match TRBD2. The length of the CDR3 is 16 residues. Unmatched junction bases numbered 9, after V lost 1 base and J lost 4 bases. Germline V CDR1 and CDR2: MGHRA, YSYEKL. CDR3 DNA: TGCGCCAGCAGCCAAGGGCGGGGGAGAGGAGGAGAGACCCAGTACTTC. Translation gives CASSQGRGRGGETQYF.

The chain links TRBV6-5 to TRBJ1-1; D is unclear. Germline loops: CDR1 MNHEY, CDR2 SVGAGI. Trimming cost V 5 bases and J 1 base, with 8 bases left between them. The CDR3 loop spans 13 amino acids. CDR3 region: CASSSGRNTEAFF. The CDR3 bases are TGTGCCAGCAGTAGCGGGAGGAACACTGAAGCTTTCTTT.

CDR3 DNA sequence: TGTGCCAGCAGTTTAATGGACAGCTCCTACGAGCAGTACTTC. Translated: CASSLMDSSYEQYF. The V gene is TRBV27, the J gene TRBJ2-7, with D possibly being TRBD1 (6 bases). Deletions cut 2 bases from V and 0 bases from J, with 8 bases between. The CDR3 runs to 14 residues. Germline CDR1 and CDR2: MNHEY and SMNVEV (reference sequence).

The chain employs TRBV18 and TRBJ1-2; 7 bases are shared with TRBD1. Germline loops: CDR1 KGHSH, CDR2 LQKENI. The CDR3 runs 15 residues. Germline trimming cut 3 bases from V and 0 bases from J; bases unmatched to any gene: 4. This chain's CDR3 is CASSPDRRANYGYTF. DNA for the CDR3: TGTGCCAGCTCACCGGACAGGCGAGCTAACTATGGCTACACCTTC.

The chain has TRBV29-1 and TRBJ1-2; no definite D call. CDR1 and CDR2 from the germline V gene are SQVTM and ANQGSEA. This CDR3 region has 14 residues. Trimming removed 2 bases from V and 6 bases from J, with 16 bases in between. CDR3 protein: CSVEKPGGVDGYTF. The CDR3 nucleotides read TGCAGCGTTGAAAAACCAGGAGGCGTGGATGGCTACACCTTC.

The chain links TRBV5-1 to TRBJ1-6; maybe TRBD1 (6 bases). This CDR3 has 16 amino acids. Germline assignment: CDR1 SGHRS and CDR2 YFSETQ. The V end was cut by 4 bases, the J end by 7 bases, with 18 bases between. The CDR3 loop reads CASSLDRWTANSPLHF. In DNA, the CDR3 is TGCGCCAGCAGCCTGGATAGGTGGACAGCCAATTCACCCCTCCACTTT. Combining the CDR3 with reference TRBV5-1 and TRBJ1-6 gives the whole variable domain KAGVTQTPRYLIKTRGQQVTLSCSPISGHRSVSWYQQTPGQGLQFLFEYFSETQRNKGNFPGRFSGRQFSNSRSEMNVSTLELGDSALYLCASSLDRWTANSPLHFGNGTRLTVT.

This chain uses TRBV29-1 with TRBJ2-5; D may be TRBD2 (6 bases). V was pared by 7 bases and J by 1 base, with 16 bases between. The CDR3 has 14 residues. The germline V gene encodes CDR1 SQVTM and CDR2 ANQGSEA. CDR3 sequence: CSANLGGVQETQYF. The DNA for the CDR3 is TGCAGCGCTAACCTCGGAGGGGTCCAAGAGACCCAGTACTTC.